These 2 T cell receptor beta chains were sequenced from one sample in a study of shared clonotypes between healthy human individuals. Cells designated naive CD8 were CD45RO-negative and were positively selected for CCR7, with terminally differentiated effector memory CD45RA+ cells excluded. The repertoire was sequenced with immunoSEQ multiplex PCR; TCRdb's copy has only in-frame clones and lacks some. The sample includes about 2.2 million clones, 90% to 95% of them seen just once. Sequencing was carried out using naive CD8+ T cells from PBMCs. The receptor set was obtained from a man between 18 and 29 years old in good health. Some clones in this sample may be carry-over from other donors' samples.

The rearrangement joins TRBV5-1 to TRBJ2-7, with 10 nucleotides matching TRBD2. The trim removed 5 bases at V and 4 bases at J, leaving 9 bases unmatched. This CDR3 has 15 amino acids. CDR1 SGHRS and CDR2 YFSETQ come from the germline V gene. CDR3 amino acids: CASRATSGKVYEQYF. CDR3 sequence (DNA): TGCGCCAGCAGGGCCACTAGCGGGAAGGTTTACGAGCAGTACTTC.

J is TRBJ1-2 and V is TRBV9; a possible D gene is TRBD1 (5 bases). Germline CDR1 is SGDLS and CDR2 is YYNGEE. The CDR3 sequence is 11 residues long. Trimming cost V 4 bases and J 6 bases, with 7 bases left between them. The CDR3 DNA reads TGTGCCAGCAGCCAAGGGGATGGCTACACCTTC. Amino acids: CASSQGDGYTF.